This T cell receptor (beta chain) was profiled in a study of cytomegalovirus exposure and HLA in healthy donors. Overall study context: As released early, the data held approximately 80 million unique TCRs from HLA-typed donors. Findings and limits, study-wide: Beyond CMV serostatus, there was no information to go on about immune exposure. Across donors, most TCRs were seen rarely, yet some public ones were widespread. The study listed approximately 160 cytomegalovirus-associated TCR beta chains.

60 Vbeta and 13 Jbeta primers were used in PCR. The assay was immunoSEQ multiplex PCR, and TCRdb's table has in-frame clones only and misses some. The table lists about 65,000 clones, around three quarters of them singletons. Remarks on this clone: The antigen is undetermined.

V lost 2 bases to trimming and J lost 0 bases, with 10 bases between them. The CDR3 length is 15 residues. CDR1 and CDR2 from the germline V gene are MGHRA and YSYEKL. The gene calls are TRBV4-1 and TRBJ1-1; no definite D call. This TCR was recovered from a woman in her twenties or thirties in good health and CMV-seronegative. Sequenced input: PBMCs. CDR3 coding DNA: TGCGCCAGCAGCCAATATTCCAACATGAACACTGAAGCTTTCTTT. Its protein is CASSQYSNMNTEAFF.